What follows is one TCR beta chain and its context. Its antigen is not identified. The record originates from a study of OX40 agonist ivuxolimab in advanced cancers. Sequencing used immunoSEQ multiplex PCR; TCRdb keeps in-frame clones, though not all of them. The sample includes some 150,000 clones, 90% of them seen just once. The study's findings and limits: No antigen was identified for the clonally expanded peripheral T cells. Individuals who were partial responders at 0.1-3.0 mg/kg had clonal expansion that ranked among the lowest.

Trimming removed 2 bases at V and 0 bases at J, with 12 bases between. The germline V gene has CDR1 SGHDN and CDR2 FVKESK. There are 16 residues in the CDR3. The chain has TRBV14 and TRBJ2-3; no firm D call. The TCR was taken from an adult with an advanced solid tumor such as melanoma, head and neck, liver or kidney cancer. The sample here was CD4+ or CD8+ T cells sorted from blood, taken in a trial of the OX40 agonist ivuxolimab. DNA of the CDR3: TGTGCCAGCAGCCAACGCGGTGATACTAGCACAGATACGCAGTATTTT. Protein: CASSQRGDTSTDTQYF. Filled out from reference TRBV14 and TRBJ2-3, the complete variable domain reads EAGVTQFPSHSVIEKGQTVTLRCDPISGHDNLYWYRRVMGKEIKFLLHFVKESKQDESGMPNNRFLAERTGGTYSTLKVQPAELEDSGVYFCASSQRGDTSTDTQYFGPGTRLTVL.